This T cell receptor beta chain emerged from a study of blood T cell repertoires in COVID-19. Sequencing used immunoSEQ multiplex PCR; TCRdb keeps in-frame clones, though not all of them. There are about 480,000 clones in the sample; 75% to 90% occur only once, and more than 4% lies in the top ten. The receptor's source is a woman in her twenties or thirties with acute or convalescent COVID-19. Sample: peripheral blood.

The DNA of the CDR3 is TGTGCCTCCTCCGGGACTAGCGTGTACGAGCAGTACTTC. Translating it yields CASSGTSVYEQYF. The chain employs TRBV28 and TRBJ2-7, with TRBD2 matching over 10 bases. This CDR3 has 13 residues. V lost 11 bases, J lost 4 bases, and 8 bases stayed unmatched. Germline V CDR1 and CDR2: MDHEN, SYDVKM. Based on the CDR3 plus reference TRBV28 and TRBJ2-7, the full variable domain is DVKVTQSSRYLVKRTGEKVFLECVQDMDHENMFWYRQDPGLGLRLIYFSYDVKMKEKGDIPEGYSVSREKKERFSLILESASTNQTSMYLCASSGTSVYEQYFGPGTRLTVT.